The 18 T cell receptor beta chains in this list originate from one sample, sequenced in a study of blood T cell repertoires in COVID-19. TCRdb's copy holds only in-frame clones and misses some; the assay was immunoSEQ multiplex PCR. Of tens of thousands of clones listed, 60% to 75% are singletons. Sequencing was performed on peripheral blood. The receptor source for this set is an elderly woman with acute or convalescent COVID-19.

The chain carries TRBV28 and TRBJ1-4; D is perhaps TRBD1 (5 bases). The germline V and J ends were trimmed by 3 bases and 5 bases, with 13 bases remaining between them. Germline CDR1 reads MDHEN; CDR2 reads SYDVKM. The CDR3 sequence is 15 residues long. This chain's CDR3 is CASSFVQAPNEKLFF. As DNA, the CDR3 is TGTGCCAGCAGTTTTGTACAGGCTCCCAATGAAAAACTGTTTTTT.

The rearrangement links TRBV10-3 to TRBJ1-4; 7 bases map to TRBD1. The V and J ends lost 2 bases and 8 bases, in that order; junction bases with no gene match: 5. Germline CDR1 and CDR2: ENHRY and SYGVKD. The CDR3 is 14 amino acids. The chain's CDR3 is CAISEAGQSEKLFF. CDR3 sequence (DNA): TGTGCCATCAGTGAGGCGGGACAGTCCGAAAAACTGTTTTTT.

In its sample, this clone was seen once. J is TRBJ2-3 and V is TRBV30; 7 bases line up with TRBD2. The trim removed 0 bases at V and 0 bases at J, leaving 12 bases unmatched. The V gene's germline CDR1 is GTSNPN and CDR2 SVGIG (reference sequence). The CDR3 spans 18 residues. CDR3 nucleotide sequence: TGTGCCTGGAGTGTCCTGCTAGCGGTAAAAACTAGCACAGATACGCAGTATTTT. It yields the protein CAWSVLLAVKTSTDTQYF.

V and J are TRBV11-2 and TRBJ1-2; 11 nucleotides match TRBD1. There are 17 residues in the CDR3. With 6 bases clipped from V and 8 bases from J, the junction kept 17 bases outside the gene matches. The germline V gene has CDR1 SGHAT and CDR2 FQNNGV. Here the CDR3 reads CASRSLSRDRGDSGYTF. The CDR3 nucleotides are TGTGCCAGCAGATCGTTATCCAGGGACAGGGGGGACTCCGGCTACACCTTC.

This chain uses TRBV11-3 with TRBJ2-2; tentatively, D is TRBD2 (6 bases). Trimming took off 5 bases at V and 0 bases at J, with 16 bases between the two ends. There are 17 residues in the CDR3. In germline, CDR1 is SGHNT, CDR2 YENEEA. This chain's CDR3 is CASSPRRRGANTGELFF. The DNA of the CDR3 is TGTGCCAGCAGCCCCCGCCGGCGGGGAGCGAACACCGGGGAGCTGTTTTTT.

This chain joins TRBV18 and TRBJ2-5; 8 nucleotides match TRBD1. Germline CDR1 and CDR2: KGHSH and LQKENI. This CDR3 has 14 amino acids. After removal of 2 bases from V and 5 bases from J, the junction contained 4 bases not matched to a gene. The DNA for the CDR3 is TGTGCCAGCTCACCAGGCAGGGGGCAGGAGACCCAGTACTTC. Translation: CASSPGRGQETQYF.

The chain uses TRBV5-1 and TRBJ2-3; 7 positions match TRBD2. This CDR3 is 18 amino acids long. J was trimmed by 0 bases and V by 2 bases; bases with no gene match: 12. The V gene's germline CDR1 is SGHRS and CDR2 YFSETQ. CDR3: CASSFTPSSGGSTDTQYF. The CDR3 DNA sequence: TGCGCCAGCAGCTTCACACCTTCTAGCGGAGGGAGCACAGATACGCAGTATTTT.

The chain employs TRBV28 and TRBJ1-4, with 7 bases identical to TRBD1. J lost 8 bases, V lost 5 bases, and 14 bases had no gene match. The CDR3 length is 16 residues. Germline CDR1 MDHEN, CDR2 SYDVKM. CDR3 protein: CASSGGGEGAEEKLFF. The CDR3 DNA reads as TGTGCCAGCAGTGGAGGGGGAGAGGGGGCAGAGGAAAAACTGTTTTTT.

J is TRBJ2-7 and V is TRBV18, with a weak D call TRBD1 (6 bases). CDR1 is KGHSH and CDR2 is LQKENI in the germline V gene. The CDR3 is 12 amino acids. V was shortened by 6 bases and J by 6 bases, with 12 bases between the two germline ends. As DNA, the CDR3 is TGTGCCAGCTCGGCAGGGGAAGGCGAGCAGTACTTC. Translated: CASSAGEGEQYF.

The gene calls are TRBV12-5 and TRBJ2-1; 9 bases match TRBD2. The length of the CDR3 is 15 residues. The V gene's germline CDR1 is LGHNT and CDR2 FRNRAP. Trimming at V came to 4 bases and at J to 5 bases, leaving 6 bases not matched to a gene. CDR3 in DNA: TGTGCTAGTGGTTCTAGGACTAGCGCCCACAATGAGCAGTTCTTC. It is translated as CASGSRTSAHNEQFF. The full variable domain, with the rest looked up from reference TRBV12-5 and TRBJ2-1, is DARVTQTPRHKVTEMGQEVTMRCQPILGHNTVFWYRQTMMQGLELLAYFRNRAPLDDSGMPKDRFSAEMPDATLATLKIQPSEPRDSAVYFCASGSRTSAHNEQFFGPGTRLTVL.

At least ten counts were recorded for this clone. V is TRBV5-6 and J is TRBJ2-7; TRBD1 matches 7 bases. The trim removed 3 bases at V and 2 bases at J, leaving 8 bases unmatched. The CDR3 spans 15 residues. The germline CDR1 and CDR2 sequences are SGHDT and YYEEEE. The CDR3, as DNA: TGTGCCAGCAGCTCCCTAGGGACAGTAACCTACGAGCAGTACTTC. Its protein product is CASSSLGTVTYEQYF.

This chain joins TRBV29-1 and TRBJ1-2, with D maybe TRBD1 (6 bases). Germline CDR1 SQVTM, CDR2 ANQGSEA. Trimming took off 3 bases at V and 1 base at J, with 6 bases between the two ends. CDR3 length: 12 amino acids. The CDR3 DNA sequence: TGCAGCGTTGAGGACAGTAACTATGGCTACACCTTC. Its translation is CSVEDSNYGYTF.

The chain joins TRBV6-2 or TRBV6-3 to TRBJ2-3; 8 nucleotides agree with TRBD2. CDR1 is MNHEY, CDR2 SVGEGT, per germline. The length of the CDR3 is 17 residues. Germline trimming cut 5 bases from V and 3 bases from J; bases unmatched to any gene: 13. The CDR3 DNA reads as TGTGCCAGCAGTCCCCGTCGAGCGGGAGTTTGGACAGATACGCAGTATTTT. As protein: CASSPRRAGVWTDTQYF.

This chain connects TRBV19 to TRBJ1-5, with 7 bases matching TRBD1. Germline CDR1 LNHDA, CDR2 SQIVND (reference sequence). This CDR3 contains 15 residues. After removal of 7 bases from V and 5 bases from J, the junction contained 11 bases not matched to a gene. CDR3 sequence reads: CASNSDRVGYQPQHF. The CDR3 DNA is TGTGCCAGTAACTCAGACAGGGTGGGCTATCAGCCCCAGCATTTT. Using reference TRBV19 and TRBJ1-5 for the parts outside the CDR3, the full variable domain is DGGITQSPKYLFRKEGQNVTLSCEQNLNHDAMYWYRQDPGQGLRLIYYSQIVNDFQKGDIAEGYSVSREKKESFPLTVTSAQKNPTAFYLCASNSDRVGYQPQHFGDGTRLSIL.

This clone came up once. The chain links TRBV7-8 to TRBJ2-3; 11 bases line up with TRBD2. Trimming removed 5 bases from V and 1 base from J; junction bases left unmatched: 8. This CDR3 contains 17 residues. CDR1 and CDR2 from the germline V gene are SGHVS and FQNEAQ. This CDR3 reads CASSPRLAGSGTDTQYF. The DNA of the CDR3 is TGTGCCAGCAGCCCCCGACTAGCGGGATCCGGCACAGATACGCAGTATTTT.

The chain recombines TRBV7-6 with TRBJ2-2; TRBD2 aligns across 10 bases. J lost 4 bases, V lost 2 bases, and 4 bases had no gene match. This CDR3 is 16 amino acids long. CDR1 is SGHVS, CDR2 FNYEAQ, per germline. The CDR3 sequence: CASSLLTSGFTGELFF. The CDR3 coding sequence is TGTGCCAGCAGCTTACTGACTAGCGGGTTCACCGGGGAGCTGTTTTTT.

The rearrangement links TRBV5-1 to TRBJ1-1; 10 bases map to TRBD1. J lost 0 bases, V lost 3 bases, and 5 bases had no gene match. The germline gives CDR1 SGHRS, CDR2 YFSETQ. The CDR3 extends over 16 amino acids. The CDR3 DNA reads as TGCGCCAGCAGCTGGACAGGGGGACAAATGAACACTGAAGCTTTCTTT. This codes for CASSWTGGQMNTEAFF.

V is TRBV7-9 and J is TRBJ2-7, with 8 nucleotides matching TRBD1. With 6 bases clipped from V and 2 bases from J, the junction kept 6 bases outside the gene matches. Germline values: CDR1 SEHNR, CDR2 FQNEAQ (reference sequence). This CDR3 has 14 amino acids. This CDR3 reads CASSPRTGPYEQYF. CDR3 coding DNA: TGTGCCAGCAGTCCAAGGACAGGGCCCTACGAGCAGTACTTC.